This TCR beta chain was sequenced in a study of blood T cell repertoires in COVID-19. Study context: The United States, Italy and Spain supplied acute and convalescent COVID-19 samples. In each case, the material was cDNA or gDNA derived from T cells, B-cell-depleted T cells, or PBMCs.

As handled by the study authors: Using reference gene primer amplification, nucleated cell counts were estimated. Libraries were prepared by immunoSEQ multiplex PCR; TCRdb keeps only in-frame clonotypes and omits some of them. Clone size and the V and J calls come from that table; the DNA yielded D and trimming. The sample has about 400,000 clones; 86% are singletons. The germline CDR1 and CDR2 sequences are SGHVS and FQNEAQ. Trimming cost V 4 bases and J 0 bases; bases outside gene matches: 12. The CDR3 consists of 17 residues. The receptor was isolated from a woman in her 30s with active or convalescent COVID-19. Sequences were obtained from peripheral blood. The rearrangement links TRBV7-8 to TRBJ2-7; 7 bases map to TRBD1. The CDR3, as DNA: TGTGCCAGCAGCTCAAATCTCCGGACAGGATTCTCCTACGAGCAGTACTTC. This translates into CASSSNLRTGFSYEQYF.